Shown below are 4 T cell receptor beta chains from a single sample sequenced in a study of OX40 agonist ivuxolimab in advanced cancers. TCRdb's table, derived via immunoSEQ multiplex PCR, lists solely in-frame clones and lacks some. The table has over 30,000 clones, roughly 89% seen once. This material consisted of CD4+ or CD8+ T cells sorted from blood, taken in a trial of the OX40 agonist ivuxolimab. Receptors originate from an adult with an advanced solid tumor such as melanoma, head and neck, liver or kidney cancer.

The chain recombines TRBV21-1 with TRBJ1-4; TRBD1 is the table's D call, not checked against the DNA. TRBV21-1 is noted as a pseudogene. This CDR3 has 18 residues. The CDR3 DNA follows: TGTGCCAGCAGCAAAGTCCCCGGCAGGGGGCGTATTAATGAAAAACTGTTTTTT. Translation gives CASSKVPGRGRINEKLFF.

This clone was seen a few times. The gene calls are TRBV7-2 and TRBJ2-7; D is unresolved. This CDR3 has 12 residues. The germline CDR1 and CDR2 sequences are SGHTA and FQGNSA. V was trimmed by 3 bases and J by 2 bases, leaving 5 bases between them. CDR3: CASSLSAYEQYF. In DNA form, the CDR3 reads TGTGCCAGCAGCTTGTCCGCCTACGAGCAGTACTTC.

The chain recombines TRBV28 with TRBJ1-1; D may be TRBD1 (5 bases). From germline, CDR1 is MDHEN and CDR2 SYDVKM. This CDR3 is built from 15 residues. V was pared by 3 bases and J by 2 bases, with 13 bases between. CDR3 amino acids: CASSLEKRGNTEAFF. The CDR3 coding sequence is TGTGCCAGCAGTTTGGAGAAAAGGGGAAACACTGAAGCTTTCTTT.

The chain employs TRBV14 and TRBJ2-7; 13 bases are a match to TRBD2. The CDR3 consists of 17 residues. Trimming at V came to 0 bases and at J to 1 base, leaving 3 bases not matched to a gene. Germline CDR1 is SGHDN and CDR2 is FVKESK. Here the CDR3 DNA reads TGTGCCAGCAGCCAAGAACCGACTAGCGGGGGGTCCTACGAGCAGTACTTC. Its translation is CASSQEPTSGGSYEQYF.